These 5 T cell receptor beta chains originate from one sample sequenced in a study of response to subunit inactivated influenza vaccine. A single record per CDR3 protein comes from TCRdb applying MiXCR to the RT-PCR reads. The sample holds more than 700,000 distinct CDR3 sequences; about 20% are singletons and the top ten take around 9.6%. Specimen: PBMCs from blood, collected approximately 5 days after vaccination. The origin of the receptors is a man aged 50 or older who received an inactivated influenza vaccine.

This clonotype has just a few counts. This rearrangement joins TRBV5-6 to TRBJ2-7; D possibly corresponds to TRBD1 (6 bases). Per the germline V gene, CDR1 is SGHDT and CDR2 is YYEEEE. The CDR3 length is 14 residues. V was trimmed by 4 bases and J by 3 bases, leaving 14 bases between them. DNA of the CDR3: TGTGCCAGCAGCCCTGTAAGGGGGTTCTACGAGCAGTACTTC. Its translation is CASSPVRGFYEQYF.

This clonotype was seen only a few times. This chain connects TRBV7-2 to TRBJ1-4, with 10 bases that match TRBD1. This CDR3 has 13 residues. Germline CDR1 and CDR2: SGHTA and FQGNSA. Trimming removed 1 base from V and 10 bases from J; junction bases left unmatched: 0. The CDR3 DNA is TGTGCCAGCAGCTTAGGGACAGGGGGAAAACTGTTTTTT. Protein sequence: CASSLGTGGKLFF.

This rearrangement joins TRBV2 to TRBJ1-5; tentatively, D is TRBD1 (5 bases). Trimming shortened V by 8 bases and J by 6 bases, and 17 bases separated the two germline ends. This CDR3 comprises 14 residues. Germline V gene sequence: CDR1 SNHLY, CDR2 FYNNEI. The CDR3 sequence: CASGEGFPGQPQHF. The CDR3 DNA reads TGTGCCAGCGGGGAGGGGTTCCCTGGTCAGCCCCAGCATTTT.

This clonotype has only a few counts. V usage is TRBV10-3 and J usage is TRBJ2-6; 7 bases agree with TRBD1. Germline assignment: CDR1 ENHRY and CDR2 SYGVKD. With 0 bases clipped from V and 0 bases from J, the junction kept 5 bases outside the gene matches. CDR3 length equals 18 residues. CDR3 DNA: TGTGCCATCAGTGAGTCGGGACAGTGGTACTCTGGGGCCAACGTCCTGACTTTC. As protein: CAISESGQWYSGANVLTF.

In its sample, this clonotype was seen a few times. The chain joins TRBV5-1 to TRBJ2-4, with 7 bases lining up with TRBD1. The germline V gene encodes CDR1 SGHRS and CDR2 YFSETQ. The V and J ends lost 3 bases and 7 bases, in that order; junction bases with no gene match: 13. The CDR3 sequence is 16 residues long. For the CDR3, the DNA is TGCGCCAGCAGCTCCGGGACCCGACAGGGCGGGAACATTCAGTACTTC. Protein sequence: CASSSGTRQGGNIQYF.